The 3 T cell receptor beta chains below were found in one sample sequenced in a study of shared clonotypes between healthy human individuals. Generated by immunoSEQ multiplex PCR, the TCRdb table keeps only in-frame clones and is missing some. The data hold under 350,000 clones, with over 75% observed a single time. Sequences were obtained from memory CD8+ T cells sorted from blood. Indicated subset: CD45RO+ cells pooled with CCR7-negative TemRA cells. The receptor set was obtained from a young man in good health.

The chain carries TRBV5-1 and TRBJ2-5; 14 nucleotides agree with TRBD2. Losses at the gene ends were 4 bases for V and 7 bases for J; bases not matched to a gene: 9. This CDR3 contains 16 residues. Germline V gives CDR1 SGHRS, CDR2 YFSETQ. The CDR3 loop is CASSIPGLAGVGTQYF. DNA for the CDR3: TGCGCCAGCAGCATCCCGGGACTAGCGGGAGTGGGGACCCAGTACTTC. Full variable domain (outside the CDR3, taken from reference TRBV5-1 and TRBJ2-5): KAGVTQTPRYLIKTRGQQVTLSCSPISGHRSVSWYQQTPGQGLQFLFEYFSETQRNKGNFPGRFSGRQFSNSRSEMNVSTLELGDSALYLCASSIPGLAGVGTQYFGPGTRLLVL.

This clone was seen ten or more times. The sample has other DNA sequences that encode this CDR3 too. The gene calls are TRBV5-1 and TRBJ2-7; 10 bases fit TRBD2. The CDR3 is 15 amino acids. V was clipped by 2 bases and J by 0 bases; unmatched bases: 2. Looked up from germline, CDR1 is SGHRS and CDR2 is YFSETQ. The CDR3 region has the DNA TGCGCCAGCAGCTTTTTAGCGGGAGGCTCCTACGAGCAGTACTTC. Translation: CASSFLAGGSYEQYF.

This clone has only one observation. The J gene is TRBJ2-1, the V gene TRBV4-1; possible D gene TRBD1, 6 bases. V lost 3 bases and J 8 bases, leaving 17 bases between the germline ends. Germline V lookup: CDR1 MGHRA, CDR2 YSYEKL. The CDR3 contains 15 residues. This CDR3 is CASSHPQTGLYEQFF. The CDR3 DNA reads TGCGCCAGCAGCCATCCTCAAACAGGGTTATATGAGCAGTTCTTC.